These 6 T cell receptor beta chains were sequenced from one sample in a study of OX40 agonist ivuxolimab in advanced cancers. Some clones are missing from TCRdb's copy, which holds only in-frame ones; the method was immunoSEQ multiplex PCR. The table shows around 48,000 clones, with more than 70% occurring only once. Sequenced here: CD4+ or CD8+ T cells sorted from blood, sampled in a trial of the OX40 agonist ivuxolimab. The receptors stem from an adult with an advanced solid tumor such as melanoma, head and neck, liver or kidney cancer.

V usage is TRBV18 and J usage is TRBJ2-7; 9 bases match TRBD1. Trimming cost V 3 bases and J 0 bases; bases outside gene matches: 6. The CDR3 is 16 amino acids. The V gene's germline CDR1 is KGHSH and CDR2 LQKENI. CDR3 coding DNA: TGTGCCAGCTCACCCGGGACAGGGTCTAGCTCCTACGAGCAGTACTTC. Amino acid sequence: CASSPGTGSSSYEQYF.

This chain links TRBV7-2 with TRBJ1-6; tentatively, D is TRBD1 (5 bases). Germline assignment: CDR1 SGHTA and CDR2 FQGNSA. V was cut by 6 bases and J by 6 bases, with 12 bases left in between. There are 14 residues in the CDR3. CDR3 amino acids: CASSFGTSNSPLHF. The CDR3 DNA follows: TGTGCCAGCAGTTTCGGGACGAGTAATTCACCCCTCCACTTT.

The chain carries TRBV7-8 and TRBJ2-2, with D possibly matching TRBD2 (6 bases). V was shortened by 1 base and J by 4 bases, with 10 bases between the two germline ends. Germline lookup yields CDR1 SGHVS and CDR2 FQNEAQ. The CDR3 runs 15 residues. This CDR3 reads CASSLDMGGTGELFF. CDR3 sequence (DNA): TGTGCCAGCAGCTTAGATATGGGAGGCACCGGGGAGCTGTTTTTT.

This clone was recorded once. J is TRBJ1-2 and V is TRBV28; D uncertain. CDR3 length: 13 amino acids. Germline V gene lookup returns CDR1 MDHEN and CDR2 SYDVKM. V gave up 2 bases and J gave up 1 base, with 5 bases separating them. CDR3 region: CASSLGGNYGYTF. The CDR3 nucleotides read TGTGCCAGCAGTTTAGGAGGTAACTATGGCTACACCTTC.

The chain couples TRBV11-2 to TRBJ1-2, with unresolved D. The germline V gene has CDR1 SGHAT and CDR2 FQNNGV. The CDR3 contains 14 residues. V was cut by 5 bases and J by 5 bases, with 15 bases left in between. The CDR3 bases are TGTGCCAGCAGCCGACAAATGGGCAGATATGGCTACACCTTC. Encoded protein: CASSRQMGRYGYTF.

This chain joins TRBV6-1 and TRBJ1-2; 7 bases fit TRBD1. Looked up from germline, CDR1 is MNHNS and CDR2 is SASEGT. Trimming removed 5 bases from V and 8 bases from J; junction bases left unmatched: 11. The CDR3 length is 14 residues. CDR3 DNA: TGTGCCAGCAGTTGGGACAGCGTCAAAGGGGGCTACACCTTC. Amino acids: CASSWDSVKGGYTF.